The 21 T cell receptor beta chains below were found in one sample sequenced in a study of cytomegalovirus exposure and HLA in healthy donors. The method was immunoSEQ multiplex PCR; TCRdb's version includes in-frame clones alone and lacks a portion of them. Here the sample spans roughly 100,000 clones, 70% to 90% being singletons. Sequencing was done on a sample of PBMCs. The receptors derive from a young woman in good health and CMV-seropositive.

The chain couples TRBV18 to TRBJ2-1; 8 positions match TRBD2. The J segment lost 4 bases and the V segment lost 5 bases, leaving 7 bases of the junction unmatched. The germline CDR1 and CDR2 sequences are KGHSH and LQKENI. The CDR3 sequence is 15 residues long. This chain's CDR3 is CASSVIAGTYNEQFF. As DNA, the CDR3 is TGTGCCAGCTCAGTGATAGCGGGAACTTACAATGAGCAGTTCTTC.

The chain uses TRBV11-3 and TRBJ2-5, with 10 bases fitting TRBD1. Germline V lookup: CDR1 SGHNT, CDR2 YENEEA. The CDR3 runs 14 residues. The trim removed 6 bases at V and 5 bases at J, leaving 6 bases unmatched. The chain's CDR3 is CASSRQGAGETQYF. The DNA of the CDR3 is TGTGCCAGCAGTAGACAGGGGGCGGGGGAGACCCAGTACTTC.

The J gene is TRBJ1-4, the V gene TRBV12-5, with D unclear. This CDR3 is 14 amino acids long. The germline V gene has CDR1 LGHNT and CDR2 FRNRAP. The V gene lost 5 bases and the J gene lost 0 bases, with 7 bases spanning the gap. Here the CDR3 DNA reads TGTGCTAGTGGTCGGGGAGCAACTAATGAAAAACTGTTTTTT. This sequence encodes CASGRGATNEKLFF.

CDR3 bases: TGCGCCAGCAGCTTGGTACAGGGGGCGGCCACCGGGGAGCTGTTTTTT. Protein product: CASSLVQGAATGELFF. The chain couples TRBV5-1 to TRBJ2-2; 9 positions agree with TRBD1. V dropped 0 bases and J dropped 4; count of bases not matched to a gene: 4. Germline V gives CDR1 SGHRS, CDR2 YFSETQ. The CDR3 consists of 16 residues.

The chain carries TRBV5-1 and TRBJ2-3, with TRBD2 as a possible D gene (7 bases). Trimming took off 5 bases at V and 1 base at J, with 11 bases between the two ends. Per germline, CDR1 SGHRS and CDR2 YFSETQ. The CDR3 is 14 amino acids. The CDR3 spells CASRGGLGTDTQYF. The CDR3 coding sequence is TGCGCCAGCAGGGGGGGGCTCGGCACAGATACGCAGTATTTT.

V usage is TRBV10-3 and J usage is TRBJ1-1; TRBD1 matches 9 bases. V lost 6 bases and J lost 3; bases outside the gene matches: 5. CDR1 and CDR2 (germline): ENHRY, SYGVKD. The CDR3 consists of 14 residues. The DNA for the CDR3 is TGTGCCATCAGCCACAGGGGGCCCGACACTGAAGCTTTCTTT. It yields the protein CAISHRGPDTEAFF.

The table lists this clone with a count of one. The rearrangement uses TRBV7-6 and TRBJ1-5; D is undetermined. The germline gives CDR1 SGHVS, CDR2 FNYEAQ. The CDR3 consists of 16 residues. Trimming cost V 1 base and J 6 bases, with 16 bases left between them. The chain's CDR3 is CASSLGRPRAGQPQHF. CDR3 in DNA: TGTGCCAGCAGCTTAGGTAGACCGAGGGCTGGTCAGCCCCAGCATTTT.

The chain carries TRBV15 and TRBJ2-7; 10 nucleotides match TRBD1. Trimming cost V 8 bases and J 4 bases; bases outside gene matches: 8. Germline V CDR1 and CDR2: LNHNV, YYDKDF (reference sequence). CDR3 length: 14 residues. CDR3 amino acids: CATWAGTGVYEQYF. As DNA, the CDR3 is TGTGCCACCTGGGCCGGGACAGGGGTATACGAGCAGTACTTC.

This chain connects TRBV19 to TRBJ1-5; possible D gene TRBD1, 6 bases. The CDR3 contains 15 residues. The V end was cut by 6 bases, the J end by 2 bases, with 14 bases between. The V gene's germline CDR1 is LNHDA and CDR2 SQIVND (reference sequence). The CDR3 DNA reads as TGTGCCAGTAGAAGGGGGGGCGGGGGCAATCAGCCCCAGCATTTT. It translates to CASRRGGGGNQPQHF.

This clone was detected a few times. The gene calls are TRBV27 and TRBJ1-1; 7 positions agree with TRBD1. The length of the CDR3 is 13 residues. Germline trimming cut 5 bases from V and 4 bases from J; bases unmatched to any gene: 4. The germline gives CDR1 MNHEY, CDR2 SMNVEV (reference sequence). CDR3 nucleotide sequence: TGTGCCAGCAGTCCTAACAGGGGCACTGAAGCTTTCTTT. Protein product: CASSPNRGTEAFF.

The chain recombines TRBV6-1 with TRBJ1-4, with a possible D match to TRBD1 (6 bases). Germline V gives CDR1 MNHNS, CDR2 SASEGT. The CDR3 runs to 15 residues. With 4 bases removed from V and 3 bases from J, the gap between germline ends came to 12 bases. CDR3 bases: TGTGCCAGCAGTGCCCTACCAGGGGCTAATGAAAAACTGTTTTTT. It encodes CASSALPGANEKLFF.

V usage is TRBV7-2 and J usage is TRBJ2-2; 8 nucleotides match TRBD2. Trimming at V came to 0 bases and at J to 0 bases, leaving 0 bases not matched to a gene. The length of the CDR3 is 16 residues. Germline lookup yields CDR1 SGHTA and CDR2 FQGNSA. CDR3 nucleotide sequence: TGTGCCAGCAGCTTAGCGGGACTAGCGAACACCGGGGAGCTGTTTTTT. Translation gives CASSLAGLANTGELFF.

The V call is TRBV6-6, the J call TRBJ1-4; 7 bases are shared with TRBD1. This CDR3 is built from 13 residues. J was trimmed by 8 bases and V by 5 bases; bases with no gene match: 5. Germline assignment: CDR1 MNHNY and CDR2 SVGAGI (reference sequence). The chain's CDR3 is CASSTRDSEKLFF. The CDR3 DNA is TGTGCCAGCAGTACCCGGGACAGCGAAAAACTGTTTTTT.

V is TRBV7-2 and J is TRBJ2-7; perhaps TRBD2 as D (6 bases). The germline CDR1 and CDR2 sequences are SGHTA and FQGNSA. The CDR3 has 14 amino acids. The V and J ends lost 0 bases and 3 bases respectively, with 9 bases between them. CDR3 residues: CASSLASGVYEQYF. The CDR3 DNA reads TGTGCCAGCAGCTTAGCGTCGGGGGTCTACGAGCAGTACTTC.

This chain joins TRBV6-1 and TRBJ1-5; 7 bases line up with TRBD1. The CDR3 length is 13 residues. In germline, CDR1 is MNHNS, CDR2 SASEGT. The V segment lost 6 bases and the J segment 4 bases; nucleotides outside the gene matches: 3. CDR3 in amino acids: CASSLGQNQPQHF. CDR3 bases: TGTGCCAGCAGCCTGGGACAGAATCAGCCCCAGCATTTT.

The chain links TRBV27 to TRBJ1-1, with TRBD1 matching 7 bases. V was pared by 4 bases and J by 4 bases, with 12 bases of the junction left unmatched. This CDR3 comprises 16 residues. Germline CDR1 reads MNHEY; CDR2 reads SMNVEV (reference sequence). CDR3 residues: CASSSPRGYSSTEAFF. The CDR3 nucleotides read TGTGCCAGCAGTTCACCCAGGGGGTACAGTAGCACTGAAGCTTTCTTT.

V and J are TRBV11-3 and TRBJ2-7, with 9 nucleotides matching TRBD1. The CDR3 length is 15 residues. The J segment lost 6 bases and the V segment lost 5 bases, leaving 11 bases of the junction unmatched. Germline assignment: CDR1 SGHNT and CDR2 YENEEA. CDR3 protein: CASSVTTGGIGEQYF. The CDR3 DNA is TGTGCCAGCAGCGTAACTACAGGGGGCATTGGCGAGCAGTACTTC.

This chain links TRBV9 with TRBJ2-7; 8 nucleotides match TRBD1. Per germline, CDR1 SGDLS and CDR2 YYNGEE. The V gene end was trimmed by 3 bases and the J gene end by 3 bases; junction bases not matched to a gene: 11. The CDR3 is 16 residues long. This CDR3 reads CASSASAQGAIYEQYF. The DNA for the CDR3 is TGTGCCAGCAGCGCCTCGGCGCAGGGGGCAATCTACGAGCAGTACTTC. The variable domain in full, completed from reference TRBV9 and TRBJ2-7, reads DSGVTQTPKHLITATGQRVTLRCSPRSGDLSVYWYQQSLDQGLQFLIQYYNGEERAKGNILERFSAQQFPDLHSELNLSSLELGDSALYFCASSASAQGAIYEQYFGPGTRLTVT.

This rearrangement joins TRBV4-1 to TRBJ1-2; tentative D call: TRBD1 (5 bases). This CDR3 has 14 amino acids. The V and J ends lost 0 bases and 8 bases respectively, with 13 bases between them. Germline V gives CDR1 MGHRA, CDR2 YSYEKL. The CDR3 DNA is TGCGCCAGCAGCCAAGATTTCCGGGGGTACGGCTACACCTTC. It codes for CASSQDFRGYGYTF.

The chain combines TRBV6-1 with TRBJ1-5; 10 nucleotides match TRBD1. V gave up 6 bases and J gave up 4 bases; unmatched junction bases: 6. Germline loops: CDR1 MNHNS, CDR2 SASEGT. This CDR3 contains 15 residues. The CDR3 nucleotides are TGTGCCAGCAGGGGACAGGGGTCTGTGAATCAGCCCCAGCATTTT. Translation gives CASRGQGSVNQPQHF.

The chain carries TRBV6-1 and TRBJ2-7; 9 bases are shared with TRBD1. Per the germline V gene, CDR1 is MNHNS and CDR2 is SASEGT. Trimming removed 6 bases from V and 0 bases from J; junction bases left unmatched: 6. CDR3 length equals 15 residues. The CDR3 region is CASSRQGGVSYEQYF. In DNA, the CDR3 is TGTGCCAGCAGCCGACAGGGGGGGGTCTCCTACGAGCAGTACTTC.